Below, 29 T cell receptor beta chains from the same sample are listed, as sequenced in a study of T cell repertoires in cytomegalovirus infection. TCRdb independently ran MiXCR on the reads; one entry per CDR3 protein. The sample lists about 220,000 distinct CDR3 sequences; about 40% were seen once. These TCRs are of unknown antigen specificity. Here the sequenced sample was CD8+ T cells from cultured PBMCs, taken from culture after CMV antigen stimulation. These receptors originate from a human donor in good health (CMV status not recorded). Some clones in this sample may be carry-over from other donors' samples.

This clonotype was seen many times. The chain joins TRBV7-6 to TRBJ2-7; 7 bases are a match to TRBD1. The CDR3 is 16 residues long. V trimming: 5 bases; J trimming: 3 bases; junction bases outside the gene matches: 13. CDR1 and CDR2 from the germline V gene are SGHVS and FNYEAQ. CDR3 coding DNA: TGTGCCAGCAGCCCCTCTACAGGGGAAGTCGTCTACGAGCAGTACTTC. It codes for CASSPSTGEVVYEQYF.

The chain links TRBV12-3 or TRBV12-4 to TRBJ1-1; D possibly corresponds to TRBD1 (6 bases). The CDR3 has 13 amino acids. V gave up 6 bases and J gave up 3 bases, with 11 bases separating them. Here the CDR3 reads CASSRGGHTEAFF. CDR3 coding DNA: TGTGCCAGCAGCCGGGGGGGGCACACTGAAGCTTTCTTT.

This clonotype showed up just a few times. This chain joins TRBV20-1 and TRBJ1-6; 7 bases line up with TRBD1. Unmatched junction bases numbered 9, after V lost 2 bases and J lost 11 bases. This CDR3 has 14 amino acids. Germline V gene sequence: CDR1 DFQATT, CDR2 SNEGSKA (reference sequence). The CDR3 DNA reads TGCAGTGCTAGAAGAGGGGGCCGAGATCCACCCCTCCACTTT. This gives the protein CSARRGGRDPPLHF.

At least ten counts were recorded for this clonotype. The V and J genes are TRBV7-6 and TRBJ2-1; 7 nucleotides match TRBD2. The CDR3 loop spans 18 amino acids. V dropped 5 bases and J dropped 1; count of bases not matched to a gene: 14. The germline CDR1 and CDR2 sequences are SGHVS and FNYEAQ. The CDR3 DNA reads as TGTGCCAGCAGCCTTCGGCTAGCGGAGGAAACTTCCTACAATGAGCAGTTCTTC. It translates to CASSLRLAEETSYNEQFF.

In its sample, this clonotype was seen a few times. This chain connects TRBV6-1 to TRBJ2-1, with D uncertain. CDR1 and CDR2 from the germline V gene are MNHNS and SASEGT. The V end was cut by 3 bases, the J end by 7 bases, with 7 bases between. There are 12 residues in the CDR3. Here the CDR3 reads CASSDMGNEQFF. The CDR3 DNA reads TGTGCCAGCAGTGATATGGGGAATGAGCAGTTCTTC.

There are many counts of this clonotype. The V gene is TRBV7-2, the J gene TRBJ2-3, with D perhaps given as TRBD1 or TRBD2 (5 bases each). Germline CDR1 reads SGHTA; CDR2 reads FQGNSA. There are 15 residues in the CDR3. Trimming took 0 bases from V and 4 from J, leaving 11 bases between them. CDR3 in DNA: TGTGCCAGCAGCTTAGCGGGACCCAAATCAGATACGCAGTATTTT. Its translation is CASSLAGPKSDTQYF.

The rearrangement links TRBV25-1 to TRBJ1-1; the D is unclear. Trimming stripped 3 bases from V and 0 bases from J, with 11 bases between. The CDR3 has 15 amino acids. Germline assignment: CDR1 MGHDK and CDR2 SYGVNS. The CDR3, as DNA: TGTGCCAGCAGTGACCCTCTCGAGGTGAACACTGAAGCTTTCTTT. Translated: CASSDPLEVNTEAFF.

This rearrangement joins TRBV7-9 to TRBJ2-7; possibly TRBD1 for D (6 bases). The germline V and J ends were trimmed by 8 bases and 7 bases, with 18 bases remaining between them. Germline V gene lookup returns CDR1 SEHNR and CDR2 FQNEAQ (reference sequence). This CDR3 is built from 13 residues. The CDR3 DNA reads TGTGCCAGCTATTTGCCAGGGGAGAGTGAGCAGTACTTC. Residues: CASYLPGESEQYF.

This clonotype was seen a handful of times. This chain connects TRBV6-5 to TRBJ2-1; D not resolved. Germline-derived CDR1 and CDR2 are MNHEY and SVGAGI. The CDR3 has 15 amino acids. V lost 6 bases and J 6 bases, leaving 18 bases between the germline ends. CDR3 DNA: TGTGCCAGCAGCAACCCGGGCGAGGAAGGCAATGAGCAGTTCTTC. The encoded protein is CASSNPGEEGNEQFF.

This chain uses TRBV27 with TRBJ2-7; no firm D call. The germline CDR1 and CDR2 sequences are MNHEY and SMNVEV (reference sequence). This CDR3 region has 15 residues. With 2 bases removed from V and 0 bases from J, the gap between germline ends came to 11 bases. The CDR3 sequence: CASSLATDSSYEQYF. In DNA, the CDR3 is TGTGCCAGCAGTTTAGCAACGGATAGCTCCTACGAGCAGTACTTC.

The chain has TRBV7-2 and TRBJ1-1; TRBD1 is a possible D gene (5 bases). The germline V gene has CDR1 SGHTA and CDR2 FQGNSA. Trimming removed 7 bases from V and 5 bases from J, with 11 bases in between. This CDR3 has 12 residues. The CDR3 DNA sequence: TGTGCCAGCACCGACAGTCTAACTGAAGCTTTCTTT. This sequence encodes CASTDSLTEAFF.

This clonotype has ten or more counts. The CDR3 here is CASSQDRGIGYYGYTF. CDR3 DNA sequence: TGTGCCAGCAGCCAAGATCGGGGGATCGGGTACTATGGCTACACCTTC. The chain employs TRBV4-2 and TRBJ1-2; TRBD1 is a possible D gene (5 bases). V shed 0 bases and J shed 3 bases, with 14 bases lying between them. Germline values: CDR1 LGHNA, CDR2 YNFKEQ. The CDR3 loop spans 16 amino acids.

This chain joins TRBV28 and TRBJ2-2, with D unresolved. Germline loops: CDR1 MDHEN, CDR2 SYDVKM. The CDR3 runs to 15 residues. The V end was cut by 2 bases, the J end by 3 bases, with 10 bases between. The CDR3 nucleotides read TGTGCCAGCAGTTTAGTAGGAGACTACACCGGGGAGCTGTTTTTT. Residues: CASSLVGDYTGELFF. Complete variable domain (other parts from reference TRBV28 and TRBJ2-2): DVKVTQSSRYLVKRTGEKVFLECVQDMDHENMFWYRQDPGLGLRLIYFSYDVKMKEKGDIPEGYSVSREKKERFSLILESASTNQTSMYLCASSLVGDYTGELFFGEGSRLTVL.

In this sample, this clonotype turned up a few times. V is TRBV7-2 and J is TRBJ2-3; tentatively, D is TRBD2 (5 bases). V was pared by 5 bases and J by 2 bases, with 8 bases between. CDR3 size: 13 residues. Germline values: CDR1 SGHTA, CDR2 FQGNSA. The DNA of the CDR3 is TGTGCCAGCAGCCCGGACTTCACAGATACGCAGTATTTT. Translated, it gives CASSPDFTDTQYF.

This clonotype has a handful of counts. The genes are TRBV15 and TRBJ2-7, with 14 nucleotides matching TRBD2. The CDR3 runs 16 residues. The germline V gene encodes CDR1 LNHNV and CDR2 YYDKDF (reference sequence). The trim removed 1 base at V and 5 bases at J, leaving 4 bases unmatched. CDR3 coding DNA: TGTGCCACCAGCAGAGGGGGGACTAGCGGGAGCCACGAGCAGTACTTC. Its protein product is CATSRGGTSGSHEQYF.

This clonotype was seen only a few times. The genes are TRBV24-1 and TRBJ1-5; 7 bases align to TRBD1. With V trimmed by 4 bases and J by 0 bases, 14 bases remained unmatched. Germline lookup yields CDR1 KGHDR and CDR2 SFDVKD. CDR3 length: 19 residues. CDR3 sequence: CATSEPGRQGDYSNQPQHF. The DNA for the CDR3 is TGTGCCACCAGTGAGCCCGGGAGACAGGGAGATTATAGCAATCAGCCCCAGCATTTT.

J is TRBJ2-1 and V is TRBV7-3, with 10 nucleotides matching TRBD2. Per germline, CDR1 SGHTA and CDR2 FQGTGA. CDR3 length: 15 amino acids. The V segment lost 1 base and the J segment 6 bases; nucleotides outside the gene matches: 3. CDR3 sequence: CASSLIAGGPNEQFF. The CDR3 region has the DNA TGTGCCAGCAGCTTAATAGCGGGAGGACCCAATGAGCAGTTCTTC.

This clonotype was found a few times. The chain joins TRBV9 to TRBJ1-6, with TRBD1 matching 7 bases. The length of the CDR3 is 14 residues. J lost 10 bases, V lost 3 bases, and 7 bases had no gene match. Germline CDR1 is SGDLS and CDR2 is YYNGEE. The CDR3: CASSAAGGRSPLHF. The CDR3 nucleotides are TGTGCCAGCAGCGCGGCAGGGGGACGGTCACCCCTCCACTTT.

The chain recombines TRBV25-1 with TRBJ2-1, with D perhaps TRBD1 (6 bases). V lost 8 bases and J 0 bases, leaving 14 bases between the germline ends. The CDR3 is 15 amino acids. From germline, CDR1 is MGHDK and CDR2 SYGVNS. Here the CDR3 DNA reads TGTGCCAGCGAATCCGGGACAAGCTCCTACAATGAGCAGTTCTTC. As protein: CASESGTSSYNEQFF.

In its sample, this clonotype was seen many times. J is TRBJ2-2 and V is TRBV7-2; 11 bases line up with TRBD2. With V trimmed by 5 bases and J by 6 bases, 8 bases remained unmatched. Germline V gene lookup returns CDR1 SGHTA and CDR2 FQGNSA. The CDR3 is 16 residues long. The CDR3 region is CASSPLAGGFPGELFF. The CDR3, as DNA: TGTGCCAGCAGCCCTCTAGCGGGGGGTTTTCCCGGGGAGCTGTTTTTT.

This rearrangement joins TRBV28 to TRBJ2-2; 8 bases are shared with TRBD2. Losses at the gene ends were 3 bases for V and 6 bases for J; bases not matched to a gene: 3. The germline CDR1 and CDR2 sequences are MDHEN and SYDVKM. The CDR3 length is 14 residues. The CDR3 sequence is CASSFGGEAGELFF. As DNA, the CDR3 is TGTGCCAGCAGTTTCGGGGGGGAGGCCGGGGAGCTGTTTTTT.

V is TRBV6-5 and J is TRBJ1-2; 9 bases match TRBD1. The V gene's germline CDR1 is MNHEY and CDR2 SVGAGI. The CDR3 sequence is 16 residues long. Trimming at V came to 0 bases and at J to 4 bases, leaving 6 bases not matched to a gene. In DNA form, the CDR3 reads TGTGCCAGCAGTTACTCCGGGACAGGGAGAGGCTATGGCTACACCTTC. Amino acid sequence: CASSYSGTGRGYGYTF.

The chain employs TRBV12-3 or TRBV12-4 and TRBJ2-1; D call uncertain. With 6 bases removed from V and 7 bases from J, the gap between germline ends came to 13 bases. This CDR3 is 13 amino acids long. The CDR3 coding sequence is TGTGCCAGCAGCACCTCTCAGTTTAATGAGCAGTTCTTC. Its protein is CASSTSQFNEQFF.

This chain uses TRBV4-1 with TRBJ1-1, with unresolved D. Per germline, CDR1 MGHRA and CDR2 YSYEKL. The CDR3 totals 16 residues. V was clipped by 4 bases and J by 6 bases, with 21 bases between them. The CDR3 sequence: CASSRSTGEGRAEAFF. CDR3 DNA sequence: TGCGCCAGCAGCCGAAGTACTGGGGAAGGGAGAGCTGAAGCTTTCTTT.

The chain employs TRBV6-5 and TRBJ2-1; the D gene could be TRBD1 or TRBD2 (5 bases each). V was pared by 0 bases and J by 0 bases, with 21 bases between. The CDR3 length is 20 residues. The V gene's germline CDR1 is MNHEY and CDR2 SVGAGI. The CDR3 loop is CASSYSTPGAVMSSYNEQFF. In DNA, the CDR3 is TGTGCCAGCAGTTACTCGACACCCGGGGCCGTAATGAGCTCCTACAATGAGCAGTTCTTC.

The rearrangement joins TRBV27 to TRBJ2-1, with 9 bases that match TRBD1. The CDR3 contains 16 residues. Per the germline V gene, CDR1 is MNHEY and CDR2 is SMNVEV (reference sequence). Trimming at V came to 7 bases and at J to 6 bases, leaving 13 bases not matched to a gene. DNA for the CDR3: TGTGCCAGCACCCCCAGAGGGACAGGGCGGATCAATGAGCAGTTCTTC. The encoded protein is CASTPRGTGRINEQFF.

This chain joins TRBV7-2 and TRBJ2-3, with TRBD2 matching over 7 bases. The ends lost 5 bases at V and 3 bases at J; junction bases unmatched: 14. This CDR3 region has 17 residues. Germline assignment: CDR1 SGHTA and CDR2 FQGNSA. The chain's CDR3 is CASSLRRVGGRTDTQYF. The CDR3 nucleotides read TGTGCCAGCAGCCTCAGAAGAGTGGGAGGGCGGACAGATACGCAGTATTTT. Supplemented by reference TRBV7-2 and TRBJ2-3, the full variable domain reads GAGVSQSPSNKVTEKGKDVELRCDPISGHTALYWYRQSLGQGLEFLIYFQGNSAPDKSGLPSDRFSAERTGGSVSTLTIQRTQQEDSAVYLCASSLRRVGGRTDTQYFGPGTRLTVL.

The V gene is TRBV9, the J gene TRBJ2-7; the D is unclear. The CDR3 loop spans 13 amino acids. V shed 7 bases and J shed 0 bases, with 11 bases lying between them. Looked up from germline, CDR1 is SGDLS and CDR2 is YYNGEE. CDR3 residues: CASGGSNSYEQYF. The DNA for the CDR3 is TGTGCCAGCGGTGGATCGAACTCCTACGAGCAGTACTTC.

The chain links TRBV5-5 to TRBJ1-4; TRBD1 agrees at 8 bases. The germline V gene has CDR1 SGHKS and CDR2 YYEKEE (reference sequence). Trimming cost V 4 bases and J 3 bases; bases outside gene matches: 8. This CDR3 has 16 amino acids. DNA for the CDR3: TGTGCCAGCAGCCCCGGACAGGGCTTGGCTAATGAAAAACTGTTTTTT. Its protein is CASSPGQGLANEKLFF. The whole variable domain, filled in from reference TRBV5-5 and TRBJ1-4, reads DAGVTQSPTHLIKTRGQQVTLRCSPISGHKSVSWYQQVLGQGPQFIFQYYEKEERGRGNFPDRFSARQFPNYSSELNVNALLLGDSALYLCASSPGQGLANEKLFFGSGTQLSVL.